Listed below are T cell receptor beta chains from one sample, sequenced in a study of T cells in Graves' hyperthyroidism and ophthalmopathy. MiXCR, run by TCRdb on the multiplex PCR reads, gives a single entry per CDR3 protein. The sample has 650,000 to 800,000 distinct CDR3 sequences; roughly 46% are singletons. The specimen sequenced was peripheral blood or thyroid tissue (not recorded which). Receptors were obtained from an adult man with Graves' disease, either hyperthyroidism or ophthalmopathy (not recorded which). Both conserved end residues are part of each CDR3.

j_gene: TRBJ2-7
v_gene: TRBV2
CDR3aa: CAILRRGSNSYEQYF

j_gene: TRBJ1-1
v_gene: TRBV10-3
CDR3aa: CAIRGHGDRGDTEAFF

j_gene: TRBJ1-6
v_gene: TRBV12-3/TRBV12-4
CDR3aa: CASRGRQGTDSPLHF

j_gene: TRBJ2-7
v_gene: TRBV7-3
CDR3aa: CASSPRFGKVSYEQYF

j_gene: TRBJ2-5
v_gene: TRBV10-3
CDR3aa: CATRPTDQETQYF

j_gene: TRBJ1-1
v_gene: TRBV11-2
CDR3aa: CASSLGQGRGAEAFF

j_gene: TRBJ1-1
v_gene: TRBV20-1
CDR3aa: CSANSDLNTEAFF

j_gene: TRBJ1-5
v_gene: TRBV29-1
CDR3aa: CSVKTGDQPQHF

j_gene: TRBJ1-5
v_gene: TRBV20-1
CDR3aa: CSARELRDSNQPQHF

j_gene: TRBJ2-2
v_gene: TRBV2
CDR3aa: CARRDLNTGELFF

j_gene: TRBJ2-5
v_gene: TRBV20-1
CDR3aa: CSARDRLAAETQYF

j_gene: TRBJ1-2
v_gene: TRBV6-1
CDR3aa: CASRGVNGYTF

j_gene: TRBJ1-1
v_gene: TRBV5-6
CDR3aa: CAWTGGTEAFF

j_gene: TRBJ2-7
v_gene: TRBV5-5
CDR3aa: CASSGTGGQQYF

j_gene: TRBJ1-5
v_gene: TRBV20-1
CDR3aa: CSDGGGTRQPQHF

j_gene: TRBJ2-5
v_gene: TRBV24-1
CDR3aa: CATSDLAGETQYF

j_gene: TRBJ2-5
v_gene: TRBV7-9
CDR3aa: CASSATSAGETQYF

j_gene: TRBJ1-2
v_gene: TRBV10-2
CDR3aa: CASSESWAPYGYTF